This T cell receptor beta chain was identified during a study of T cell responses to AZD1222 COVID-19 vaccine. Points from the study as a whole: Clonal diversity was possibly underestimated; the donors were predominantly white British and more often female. Of spike-specific TCRs, nearly half reportedly target regions left unmutated in variants. At baseline, seropositivity was found in only six AZD1222 recipients.

This clone is deemed medium-sized. The antigen is undetermined. Here immunoSEQ multiplex PCR was the method, and the copy in TCRdb shows in-frame clones only, minus some. This table has nearly 35,000 clones, around 82% appearing once. Germline assignment: CDR1 LNHDA and CDR2 SQIVND (reference sequence). J lost 6 bases, V lost 3 bases, and 11 bases had no gene match. This CDR3 is built from 17 residues. This chain uses TRBV19 with TRBJ1-5; 10 bases map to TRBD1. The TCR comes from an adult who received the AZD1222 COVID-19 vaccine. The sample was peripheral blood, taken 28 days after the second AZD1222 dose. DNA of the CDR3: TGTGCCAGTAGTATGAAAGGGGACAGGGGAGGTGTTCAGCCCCAGCATTTT. The encoded protein is CASSMKGDRGGVQPQHF.